This TCR beta chain came from a study of cytotoxic CD8 clonotypes in ibrutinib-treated CLL. Findings of the study overall: Age-matched healthy donor levels were exceeded by baseline clonality, which tracked circulating CD8+ T-cell counts. Under treatment, the uncommon public clonotypes either contracted or remained stable.

Trimming left V 0 bases short and J 10 bases short, with 11 bases between. The V gene's germline CDR1 is SGHRS and CDR2 YFSETQ. The CDR3 covers 14 residues. TCRdb's table, derived via immunoSEQ multiplex PCR, lists solely in-frame clones and lacks some. Of roughly 110,000 clones listed, 50% to 65% were seen once; the top ten hold 35% to 40%. On this clone itself: Its antigen is as yet unknown.

The chain couples TRBV5-1 to TRBJ1-6; possibly TRBD1 for D (5 bases). This receptor was taken from a human donor with chronic lymphocytic leukemia. This material consisted of PBMCs, taken after 24 months of ibrutinib treatment. The CDR3: CASSLGPEGSPLHF. CDR3 in DNA: TGCGCCAGCAGCTTGGGCCCGGAGGGGTCACCCCTCCACTTT.